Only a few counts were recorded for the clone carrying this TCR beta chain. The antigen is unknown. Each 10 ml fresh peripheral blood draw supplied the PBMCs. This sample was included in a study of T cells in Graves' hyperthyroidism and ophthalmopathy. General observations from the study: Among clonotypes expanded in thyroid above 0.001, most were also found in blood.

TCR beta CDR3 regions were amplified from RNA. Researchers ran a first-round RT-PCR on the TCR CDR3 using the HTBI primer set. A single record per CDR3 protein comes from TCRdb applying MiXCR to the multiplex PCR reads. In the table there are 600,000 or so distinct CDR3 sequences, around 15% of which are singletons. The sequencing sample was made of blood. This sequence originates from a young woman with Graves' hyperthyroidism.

CDR3 in DNA: TGTGCCAGCAGTCAGGGTTACTATGAGCAGTTCTTC. Encoded protein: CASSQGYYEQFF. The chain couples TRBV7-2 to TRBJ2-1; possibly TRBD1 for D (5 bases). CDR1 and CDR2 from the germline V gene are SGHTA and FQGNSA. Deletions cut 6 bases from V and 8 bases from J, with 11 bases between. The CDR3 covers 12 residues.